This T cell receptor beta chain appears in the sequencing data of a study of cytomegalovirus exposure and HLA in healthy donors. There were likely unrecorded immune exposures, though donors were nominally healthy when sampled. The germline V and J ends were trimmed by 4 bases and 3 bases, with 12 bases remaining between them. This CDR3 comprises 14 residues. Germline V gene sequence: CDR1 SGHNT, CDR2 YYREEE (reference sequence). The primer mix had 60 Vbeta and 13 Jbeta primers. Some clones are missing from TCRdb's copy, which holds only in-frame ones; the method was immunoSEQ multiplex PCR. This table holds about 120,000 clones, about 73% found once.

This TCR derives from a woman aged 40 to 50 in good health and CMV-seropositive. The rearrangement links TRBV5-4 to TRBJ2-3, with D tentatively TRBD1 (6 bases). The specimen was PBMCs. The CDR3 bases are TGTGCCAGCAGCCCGACACAGGGAACAGATACGCAGTATTTT. This translates into CASSPTQGTDTQYF. The complete variable domain, with remaining parts taken from reference TRBV5-4 and TRBJ2-3, reads ETGVTQSPTHLIKTRGQQVTLRCSSQSGHNTVSWYQQALGQGPQFIFQYYREEENGRGNFPPRFSGLQFPNYSSELNVNALELDDSALYLCASSPTQGTDTQYFGPGTRLTVL.